This is a list of T cell receptor beta chains from one sample in a study of shared clonotypes between healthy human individuals. Libraries were prepared by immunoSEQ multiplex PCR; TCRdb keeps only in-frame clonotypes and omits some of them. The sample yields fewer than 650,000 clones, roughly four fifths seen once. Sample: PBMCs. The receptors here all came from a woman aged 35 to 49 in good health. Some clones in this sample may be carry-over from other donors' samples. Both conserved end residues are part of each CDR3. D genes are given only for firm matches. Expanded clones are given a class, and other clones once, few, many or no size at all.

v_call	j_call	d_call	clone_size	cdr3_aa	cdr3_nt
TRBV11-2	TRBJ2-1	TRBD2	few	CASSLGVGAGGPNEQFF	TGTGCCAGCAGCTTGGGAGTGGGAGCGGGAGGGCCAAATGAGCAGTTCTTC
TRBV30	TRBJ2-3	.	.	CAWSVMQAFTDTQYF	TGTGCCTGGAGTGTAATGCAGGCCTTTACAGATACGCAGTATTTT
TRBV7-9	TRBJ2-1	.	.	CASSPGLGMVYNEQFF	TGTGCCAGCAGCCCCGGGTTGGGGATGGTCTACAATGAGCAGTTCTTC
TRBV27	TRBJ1-5	.	.	CASSLWLNQPQHF	TGTGCCAGCAGCTTATGGCTAAATCAGCCCCAGCATTTT
TRBV7-8	TRBJ2-7	TRBD2	.	CASSKLTSGAYEQYF	TGTGCCAGCAGCAAATTGACTAGCGGGGCCTACGAGCAGTACTTC
TRBV28	TRBJ1-1	.	.	CASSLIVTVTYSGAEAFF	TGTGCCAGCAGTTTGATCGTGACAGTGACATATTCCGGGGCTGAAGCTTTCTTT
TRBV5-4	TRBJ1-1	TRBD1	.	CASSPGTGLSNTEAFF	TGTGCCAGCAGCCCGGGGACAGGGCTTTCTAACACTGAAGCTTTCTTT
TRBV4-1	TRBJ1-5	TRBD1	.	CASSLGQGRTGNQPQHF	TGCGCCAGCAGCCTTGGACAGGGCCGGACCGGCAATCAGCCCCAGCATTTT
TRBV5-1	TRBJ2-7	.	once	CASTWEQGEQYF	TGCGCCAGCACCTGGGAACAGGGAGAGCAGTACTTC
TRBV2	TRBJ2-3	.	.	CASTPWGLTRNTQYF	TGTGCCAGCACCCCGTGGGGACTCACTCGTAATACGCAGTATTTT
TRBV27	TRBJ2-7	TRBD1	.	CASRIRGEVTGSYEQYF	TGTGCCAGCAGAATTAGGGGAGAGGTGACAGGGTCCTACGAGCAGTACTTC
TRBV7-9	TRBJ2-6	.	.	CASSLSEGRSGANVLTF	TGTGCCAGCAGCTTATCGGAGGGACGCTCTGGGGCCAACGTCCTGACTTTC
TRBV6-5	TRBJ2-7	TRBD1	.	CASSQEGTGAYEQYF	TGTGCCAGCAGTCAAGAGGGGACAGGGGCCTACGAGCAGTACTTC
TRBV5-1	TRBJ1-4	TRBD1	.	CASSLDGTGGEKLFF	TGCGCCAGCAGCTTGGACGGGACAGGCGGTGAAAAACTGTTTTTT
TRBV10-3	TRBJ2-2	.	few	CATSGTQELGELFF	TGTGCCACCTCCGGGACTCAGGAGTTGGGGGAGCTGTTTTTT
TRBV18	TRBJ1-3	.	once	CASSPPYLFGYSGNTIYF	TGTGCCAGCTCACCACCGTATCTGTTCGGGTACTCTGGAAACACCATATATTTT
TRBV5-4	TRBJ2-5	.	.	CASSLGVGETQYF	TGTGCCAGCAGCTTGGGGGTGGGGGAGACCCAGTACTTC
TRBV7-6	TRBJ1-2	TRBD1	.	CASSSDLQGIYGYTF	TGTGCCAGCAGCTCCGATCTACAGGGGATCTATGGCTACACCTTC
TRBV28	TRBJ2-3	.	.	CASSLLGRTDTQYF	TGTGCCAGCAGTTTATTGGGCAGAACAGATACGCAGTATTTT
TRBV27	TRBJ2-5	TRBD1	once	CASSLWAGGEGTQYF	TGTGCCAGCAGTTTATGGGCAGGGGGCGAGGGGACCCAGTACTTC
TRBV7-2	TRBJ2-5	.	once	CASSHGETQYF	TGTGCCAGCAGCCATGGAGAGACCCAGTACTTC
TRBV7-6	TRBJ1-5	TRBD1	.	CASSLGPGTGKDQPQHF	TGTGCCAGCAGCTTGGGACCCGGGACAGGGAAAGATCAGCCCCAGCATTTT
TRBV19	TRBJ2-2	TRBD2	once	CASRTSPGELFF	TGTGCCAGTAGGACTAGCCCCGGGGAGCTGTTTTTT
TRBV27	TRBJ2-7	.	.	CASKQTLVTYEQYF	TGTGCCAGCAAACAAACCCTGGTTACCTACGAGCAGTACTTC
TRBV5-6	TRBJ2-1	.	.	CASRQGGGPYNEQFF	TGTGCCAGCAGACAAGGGGGAGGGCCGTACAATGAGCAGTTCTTC
TRBV5-6	TRBJ1-2	TRBD1	.	CASSPRGQPSFNYGYTF	TGTGCCAGCAGCCCGAGGGGACAGCCCTCCTTTAACTATGGCTACACCTTC
TRBV5-6	TRBJ2-3	TRBD2	.	CASSPAGAGAQLTDTQYF	TGTGCCAGCAGCCCAGCGGGGGCGGGAGCCCAACTCACAGATACGCAGTATTTT
TRBV27	TRBJ2-3	.	few	CASSFTPRDTQYF	TGTGCCAGCAGTTTTACGCCTCGGGATACGCAGTATTTT
TRBV28	TRBJ1-5	.	.	CASSLARQPQHF	TGTGCCAGCAGTCTCGCAAGGCAGCCCCAGCATTTT
TRBV7-9	TRBJ2-1	.	many	CASRLAGAREYEQFF	TGTGCCAGCAGATTGGCGGGCGCGAGGGAGTATGAGCAGTTCTTC
TRBV5-1	TRBJ2-1	.	.	CASSPYGTGNEQFF	TGCGCCAGCAGCCCTTACGGGACGGGAAATGAGCAGTTCTTC
TRBV28	TRBJ1-1	.	.	CASKAGVSTEAFF	TGTGCCAGCAAGGCAGGGGTCAGCACTGAAGCTTTCTTT
TRBV7-2	TRBJ1-2	.	.	CASSLALNYGYTF	TGTGCCAGCAGCTTAGCTCTTAACTATGGCTACACCTTC
TRBV29-1	TRBJ2-5	TRBD2	.	CSVSPGLGQETQYF	TGCAGCGTTTCCCCGGGACTAGGGCAAGAGACCCAGTACTTC
TRBV5-3	TRBJ2-7	.	.	CARSLVQGILKSSYEQYF	TGTGCCAGAAGCTTGGTTCAGGGGATTTTAAAAAGCTCCTACGAGCAGTACTTC
TRBV5-1	TRBJ2-3	TRBD2	.	CASRRRGSYDTQYF	TGCGCCAGCAGGCGGCGCGGGAGCTATGATACGCAGTATTTT
TRBV30	TRBJ1-4	.	once	CAQNPQGATNEKLFF	TGTGCCCAGAACCCCCAGGGTGCAACTAATGAAAAACTGTTTTTT
TRBV7-2	TRBJ2-2	TRBD1	.	CASSLATGGWNTGELFF	TGTGCCAGCAGCTTAGCTACAGGGGGCTGGAACACCGGGGAGCTGTTTTTT
TRBV6-5	TRBJ2-1	.	.	CASSYSQPSYNEQFF	TGTGCCAGCAGTTACTCCCAGCCCTCCTACAATGAGCAGTTCTTC
TRBV30	TRBJ1-2	TRBD1	.	CAWNLPRQGVRYGYTF	TGTGCCTGGAACCTCCCCAGACAGGGAGTTCGGTATGGCTACACCTTC
TRBV4-3	TRBJ1-1	.	.	CASSLRQTNTEAFF	TGCGCCAGCAGCCTAAGACAGACCAACACTGAAGCTTTCTTT
TRBV13	TRBJ2-3	.	.	CAGSRGSTDTQYF	TGTGCCGGCTCGCGAGGAAGCACAGATACGCAGTATTTT
TRBV28	TRBJ1-2	TRBD1	.	CAGTPGQGYGYTF	TGTGCCGGGACCCCGGGACAGGGCTATGGCTACACCTTC
TRBV28	TRBJ2-7	TRBD1	.	CASSFWDRGTYEQYF	TGTGCCAGCAGTTTTTGGGACAGGGGAACCTACGAGCAGTACTTC
TRBV6-1	TRBJ2-3	TRBD2	.	CASRLSGIMQYF	TGTGCCAGCAGGCTTAGCGGGATTATGCAGTATTTT
TRBV27	TRBJ2-5	.	.	CASAGTPGRETQYF	TGTGCCAGCGCCGGGACACCCGGGCGGGAGACCCAGTACTTC
TRBV7-9	TRBJ2-2	TRBD1	.	CASSLWDRGWAGELFF	TGTGCCAGCAGCTTATGGGACAGGGGATGGGCCGGGGAGCTGTTTTTT
TRBV7-9	TRBJ2-5	TRBD1	.	CASSIGTVDQETQYF	TGTGCCAGCAGCATAGGGACAGTCGATCAAGAGACCCAGTACTTC
TRBV12-1	TRBJ1-2	.	.	CASSSGADYTF	TGTGCCAGCAGCTCGGGAGCTGACTACACCTTC
TRBV7-2	TRBJ2-3	.	.	CASRRGDTQYF	TGTGCCAGCCGCAGGGGAGATACGCAGTATTTT
TRBV5-6	TRBJ2-3	.	.	CASSFGWASGDTQYF	TGTGCCAGCAGCTTCGGGTGGGCGTCCGGAGATACGCAGTATTTT
TRBV5-1	TRBJ2-7	.	.	CASKYRAKTYEQYF	TGCGCCAGCAAATACAGGGCTAAGACCTACGAGCAGTACTTC
TRBV5-6	TRBJ2-7	TRBD2	once	CASSLGGSSPEQYF	TGTGCCAGCAGCTTAGGCGGGAGCTCCCCCGAGCAGTACTTC
TRBV9	TRBJ1-2	.	many	CASSVAGVPNYGYTF	TGTGCCAGCAGCGTAGCTGGGGTGCCTAACTATGGCTACACCTTC
TRBV9	TRBJ2-7	.	.	CASSVGTLSYEQYF	TGTGCCAGCAGCGTAGGTACCCTCTCCTACGAGCAGTACTTC